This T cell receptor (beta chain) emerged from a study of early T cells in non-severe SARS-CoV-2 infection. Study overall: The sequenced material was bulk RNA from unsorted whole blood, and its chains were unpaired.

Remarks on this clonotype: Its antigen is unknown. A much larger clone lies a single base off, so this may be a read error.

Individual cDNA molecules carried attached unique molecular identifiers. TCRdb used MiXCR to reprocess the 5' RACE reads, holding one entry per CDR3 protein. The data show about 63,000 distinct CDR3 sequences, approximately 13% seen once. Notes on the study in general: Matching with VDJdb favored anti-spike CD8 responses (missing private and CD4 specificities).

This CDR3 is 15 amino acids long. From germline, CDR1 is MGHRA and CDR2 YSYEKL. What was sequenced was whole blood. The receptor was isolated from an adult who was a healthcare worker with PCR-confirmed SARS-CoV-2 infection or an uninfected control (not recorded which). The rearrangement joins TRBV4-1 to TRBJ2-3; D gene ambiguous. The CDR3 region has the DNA TGCGCCAGCAACCAAGATCCGGACGGCACAGATACGCAGTATTTT. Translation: CASNQDPDGTDTQYF.